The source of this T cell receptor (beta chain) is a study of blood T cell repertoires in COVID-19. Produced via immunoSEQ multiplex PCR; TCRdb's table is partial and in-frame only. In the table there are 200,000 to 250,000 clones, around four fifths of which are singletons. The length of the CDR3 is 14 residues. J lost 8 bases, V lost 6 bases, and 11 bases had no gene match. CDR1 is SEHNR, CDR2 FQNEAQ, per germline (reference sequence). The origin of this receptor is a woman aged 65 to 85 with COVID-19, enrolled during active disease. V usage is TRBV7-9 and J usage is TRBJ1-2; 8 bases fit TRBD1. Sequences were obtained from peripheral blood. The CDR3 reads CASRQGAPLGGYTF. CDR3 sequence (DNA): TGTGCCAGCAGGCAGGGGGCCCCCCTGGGCGGCTACACCTTC. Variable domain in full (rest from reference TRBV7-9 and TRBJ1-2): DTGVSQNPRHKITKRGQNVTFRCDPISEHNRLYWYRQTLGQGPEFLTYFQNEAQLEKSRLLSDRFSAERPKGSFSTLEIQRTEQGDSAMYLCASRQGAPLGGYTFGSGTRLTVV.